The rows below give T cell receptor beta chains drawn from one sample of a study of T cell responses to AZD1222 COVID-19 vaccine. The repertoire was sequenced with immunoSEQ multiplex PCR; TCRdb's copy has only in-frame clones and lacks some. This sample carries over 100,000 clones, about nine tenths of them seen once, and the ten largest clones take approximately 2.5%. This sample comprised peripheral blood, obtained 28 days after the second AZD1222 dose. The receptors stem from an adult who received the AZD1222 COVID-19 vaccine. Both conserved end residues are part of each CDR3. The D gene is left open where the match is weak. Size tells how often a clone was seen (once, few, many) or the class of an expanded clone, and some rows leave it out.

TRBJ1-3 13 - few TRBV3-1/TRBV3-2 CASSHDIGNTIYF TGTGCCAGCAGCCACGATATCGGAAACACCATATATTTT
TRBJ1-3 14 - - TRBV7-9 CASSLFSSGNTIYF TGTGCCAGCAGCTTATTCAGCTCTGGAAACACCATATATTTT
TRBJ2-7 15 - few TRBV6-5 CASSYSGVRSYEQYF TGTGCCAGCAGTTACTCAGGTGTCCGCTCCTACGAGCAGTACTTC
TRBJ1-1 14 - - TRBV9 CASSVAGGNTEAFF TGTGCCAGCAGCGTAGCGGGGGGGAACACTGAAGCTTTCTTT
TRBJ2-2 15 - - TRBV7-2 CASSPETTNTGELFF TGTGCCAGCAGCCCAGAGACAACGAACACCGGGGAGCTGTTTTTT
TRBJ2-5 14 TRBD1 few TRBV7-6 CASSFQGASETQYF TGTGCCAGCAGCTTCCAGGGGGCTTCGGAGACCCAGTACTTC
TRBJ2-3 13 TRBD1 - TRBV29-1 CSVERTGADTQYF TGCAGCGTTGAAAGGACAGGGGCAGATACGCAGTATTTT
TRBJ2-7 16 - - TRBV5-5 CASSLGGALASYEQYF TGTGCCAGCAGCTTAGGCGGGGCTCTGGCCTCCTACGAGCAGTACTTC
TRBJ2-7 14 TRBD1 - TRBV11-1 CASNDPGQGYEQYF TGTGCCAGCAACGATCCGGGACAGGGCTACGAGCAGTACTTC
TRBJ2-5 14 - - TRBV10-3 CAISARGGEETQYF TGTGCCATCAGTGCTAGGGGTGGTGAAGAGACCCAGTACTTC
TRBJ2-7 11 - - TRBV20-1 CSAFSSYEQYF TGCAGTGCTTTTAGCTCCTACGAGCAGTACTTC
TRBJ1-4 14 - - TRBV19 CASRSRATNEKLFF TGTGCCAGTAGGTCCCGTGCAACTAATGAAAAACTGTTTTTT
TRBJ1-1 14 - - TRBV27 CASSYRAWGTEAFF TGTGCCAGCAGTTACAGGGCGTGGGGCACTGAAGCTTTCTTT
TRBJ2-7 13 - - TRBV5-6 CASSFGGQYEQYF TGTGCCAGCAGCTTTGGAGGGCAATACGAGCAGTACTTC
TRBJ1-1 11 - - TRBV20-1 CSARTGPYAFF TGCAGTGCTAGGACAGGTCCATACGCTTTCTTT
TRBJ1-1 14 - - TRBV10-1 CASLHLYVNVEAFF TGCGCCAGCCTACACCTGTACGTGAACGTTGAAGCTTTCTTT
TRBJ1-2 15 - - TRBV3-1/TRBV3-2 CASSQVLSSNYGYTF TGTGCCAGCAGCCAAGTTTTATCATCCAACTATGGCTACACCTTC
TRBJ1-5 13 - - TRBV24-1 CATSDYSVDVQHF TGTGCCACCAGTGATTATTCGGTAGACGTCCAGCATTTT
TRBJ2-7 14 - - TRBV11-3 CASSPMVPADEQYF TGTGCCAGCAGCCCGATGGTGCCTGCTGACGAGCAGTACTTC
TRBJ2-3 16 - - TRBV9 CASSALSSPLTDTQYF TGTGCCAGCAGCGCCCTGAGCAGTCCTTTGACAGATACGCAGTATTTT
TRBJ2-7 13 - - TRBV12-2 CASRSGLLYEQYF TGTGCAAGTCGCTCGGGGCTCCTCTACGAGCAGTACTTC
TRBJ1-2 13 - - TRBV6-5 CASRTGTSNGYTF TGTGCCAGCAGGACCGGGACATCCAATGGCTACACCTTC
TRBJ1-1 14 - - TRBV5-6 CASSPVSSNTEAFF TGTGCCAGCAGCCCGGTATCTTCAAACACTGAAGCTTTCTTT
TRBJ2-1 15 - - TRBV7-3 CASSSAGLGYNEQFF TGTGCCAGCAGCTCAGCGGGTCTCGGCTACAATGAGCAGTTCTTC
TRBJ1-4 14 - - TRBV3-1/TRBV3-2 CASSQDTRREKLFF TGTGCCAGCAGCCAAGATACACGACGTGAAAAACTGTTTTTT
TRBJ1-5 15 - - TRBV7-8 CASSSLQGAPGIQHF TGTGCCAGCAGCTCCCTCCAGGGTGCCCCAGGTATTCAGCATTTT
TRBJ2-5 16 TRBD1 - TRBV19 CASSIGGTGAQETQYF TGTGCCAGTAGTATTGGTGGGACAGGGGCTCAAGAGACCCAGTACTTC
TRBJ2-2 14 TRBD2 - TRBV7-3 CASSPGGGTGELFF TGTGCCAGCAGCCCAGGCGGGGGAACCGGGGAGCTGTTTTTT
TRBJ1-1 14 TRBD1 - TRBV6-5 CASNSQGVGTEAFF TGTGCCAGCAATTCACAGGGGGTGGGCACTGAAGCTTTCTTT
TRBJ1-4 17 - - TRBV28 CASSFRLTAGPTEKLFF TGTGCCAGCAGTTTTAGGCTTACTGCAGGGCCGACAGAAAAACTGTTTTTT
TRBJ2-3 13 - - TRBV5-5 CASGGTGTDTQYF TGTGCCAGCGGGGGTACAGGCACAGATACGCAGTATTTT
TRBJ1-1 14 - - TRBV7-9 CASRREAANTEAFF TGTGCCAGCAGAAGGGAGGCAGCGAACACTGAAGCTTTCTTT
TRBJ2-5 17 TRBD1 - TRBV6-1 CASSEASGGWYQETQYF TGTGCCAGCAGTGAAGCGTCAGGGGGATGGTACCAAGAGACCCAGTACTTC
TRBJ1-4 16 - once TRBV5-1 CASSLVFEATNEKLFF TGCGCCAGCAGCCTTGTTTTTGAGGCAACTAATGAAAAACTGTTTTTT
TRBJ2-5 13 TRBD2 - TRBV7-8 CASSLGLVETQYF TGTGCCAGCAGCTTGGGACTAGTAGAGACCCAGTACTTC
TRBJ1-1 13 TRBD1 - TRBV27 CASSAQGRTEAFF TGTGCCAGCAGCGCACAGGGGAGGACTGAAGCTTTCTTT
TRBJ1-6 15 TRBD1 - TRBV7-2 CAGQQGAHPNSPLHF TGTGCCGGACAACAGGGGGCGCATCCAAATTCACCCCTCCACTTT
TRBJ1-1 15 - - TRBV15 CATSRGAATNTEAFF TGTGCCACCAGCAGAGGGGCCGCCACGAACACTGAAGCTTTCTTT
TRBJ1-5 15 - - TRBV5-8 CASSPHERAYGPQHF TGTGCCAGCAGTCCCCATGAGAGAGCCTACGGGCCCCAGCATTTT
TRBJ2-2 13 - - TRBV7-9 CASSFQGTGELFF TGTGCCAGCAGCTTCCAGGGGACCGGGGAGCTGTTTTTT
TRBJ2-1 15 - once TRBV11-2 CASRVTVGKQNEQFF TGTGCCAGCAGGGTTACAGTGGGCAAACAAAATGAGCAGTTCTTC
TRBJ1-5 16 TRBD1 - TRBV18 CASSPPGQGYGQPQHF TGTGCCAGCTCACCCCCGGGACAGGGATACGGTCAGCCCCAGCATTTT
TRBJ2-2 15 TRBD1 - TRBV5-4 CASSLQGTDTGELFF TGTGCCAGCAGCTTGCAGGGGACAGACACCGGGGAGCTGTTTTTT
TRBJ2-1 16 - - TRBV18 CASSPRDGGEYNEQFF TGTGCCAGCTCCCCACGAGACGGGGGCGAGTACAATGAGCAGTTCTTC
TRBJ1-1 15 TRBD1 - TRBV6-5 CASTPPGTGRYEAFF TGTGCCAGCACCCCTCCTGGGACAGGGCGATATGAAGCTTTCTTT
TRBJ1-2 15 TRBD1 - TRBV19 CASSIFDRGEYGYTF TGTGCCAGTAGTATTTTCGACAGGGGAGAGTATGGCTACACCTTC
TRBJ2-5 15 TRBD2 - TRBV30 CAWSAASGGAETQYF TGTGCCTGGAGTGCCGCTAGCGGGGGGGCAGAGACCCAGTACTTC
TRBJ1-5 12 - - TRBV28 CASSPLDQPQHF TGTGCCAGCAGTCCATTGGATCAGCCCCAGCATTTT
TRBJ2-1 15 - - TRBV5-5 CASSPLGRAPGEQFF TGTGCCAGCAGCCCGCTCGGGCGCGCCCCCGGTGAGCAGTTCTTC
TRBJ2-4 15 TRBD2 - TRBV28 CAVGGGLRAKNIQYF TGTGCTGTGGGCGGGGGGCTAAGGGCCAAAAACATTCAGTACTTC
TRBJ2-7 14 TRBD1 once TRBV18 CASSPRTGSYEQYF TGTGCCAGCTCACCCCGGACAGGGTCCTACGAGCAGTACTTC
TRBJ1-1 13 - few TRBV7-9 CASSLGANTEAFF TGTGCCAGCAGCTTAGGTGCGAACACTGAAGCTTTCTTT
TRBJ2-7 13 - - TRBV12-3/TRBV12-4 CASRPDGNYEQYF TGTGCCAGCAGACCGGACGGCAACTACGAGCAGTACTTC
TRBJ1-1 15 - - TRBV11-2 CASSSRRGTGTEAFF TGTGCCAGCAGCTCCCGCAGGGGAACGGGCACTGAAGCTTTCTTT